This T cell receptor (beta chain) comes out of a study of shared clonotypes between healthy human individuals (TCRdb year 2020). Regarding the research as a whole: A couple of women and a few men aged 18 to 49 years were included in the cohort. Different laboratories and diverse techniques were used to prepare libraries and sequence TCR repertoires, to increase sequencing depth and limit assay-specific biases. Per donor, leukapheresis produced somewhere between about 0.94 and 9 billion PBMCs. To estimate repertoire size and how much clonotype sharing occurs between individuals, the study deeply sequenced the blood TCR repertoires of roughly 5 healthy adults. Study-wide findings and limitations: Pairwise subsampling indicated that sequencing depth was expected to affect the degree of clonotype sharing among donors. The genetic and exposure-history diversity represented was limited by the small number of donors. Sampling was restricted to blood, and TCR repertoires in tissue are likely to differ from TCR repertoires in blood.

The V end loses 5 bases and the J end loses 1 base, and a stretch of 15 bases separates them. For CDR1 and CDR2, the germline V gene lists SGHAT and FQNNGV. From cysteine to phenylalanine, the CDR3 is 16 amino acids long. CDR3 DNA only is kept here, 48 bases in frame from base 1. Donors were healthy HIV-negative adults with no recently reported acute infections or vaccinations. Every donor was a Caucasian adult living in Nashville, Tennessee, USA. For unsorted samples, around 90 million PBMCs were counted, and genomic DNA was extracted using the QIAamp DNA Blood Mini kit. After blood collection by leukapheresis, PBMCs were isolated using Ficoll-Histopaque density gradient centrifugation and then cryopreserved in the vapor phase of liquid nitrogen. Of note for this clone: Its antigen specificity is not known. Qualities for individual bases were not recorded, and no much larger clone is one base off.

Using the deep immunoSEQ assay, multiplex PCR amplified TCR CDR3 regions from genomic DNA. Extracted genomic DNA from each cell subset was distributed evenly across all wells of several immunoSEQ 96-well plates, and each plate was treated as a replicate. Each replicate PCR for unsorted PBMC received roughly 290 ng genomic DNA, equal to 25,000 to 30,000 T cell genomes. Unsorted PBMC genomic DNA was sequenced across ten immunoSEQ deep assay plates. Purified libraries were measured with a Qubit 3.0 fluorometer, size-checked on a Bioanalyzer 2100, and measured again with the KAPA Library Quantification kit. Every immunoSEQ 96-well plate was sequenced on a dedicated single-read 150-cycle Illumina NextSeq 550 flow cell. The authors' analysis ran thus. The immunoSEQ output contained only junctional sequences without quality scores, so filtering could not match that applied to full-length reads. To assign V/J genes and CDR3, sequences were annotated using PyIR, a Python wrapper for IgBLAST v1.9, with IMGT germline references. Reads were removed for weak V/J assignments (E-value above 1e-6), missing CDR3, stop codons, out-of-frame junctions, or ambiguous translated residues. V3J clonotypes were defined by identical inferred V gene, J gene, and CDR3 amino acid sequence. Percentage overlap between repertoires was calculated by dividing the number of shared unique clonotypes by the size of the smaller repertoire. Three approaches were used to assess repertoire richness: RTK rarefaction, the Chao1 estimator, and Recon v2.1 estimates of unobserved clonotypes. TCRdb limited this immuneACCESS table to in-frame rearrangements with V and J called. A share of clones is missing; checked studies link under half to unresolved V genes, and the rest is unexplained. D and trimming were read from the DNA, whereas the V and J calls and clone size are those reported in that table. Within this sample are hundreds of thousands of clones, with around 77% of them counted one time only. The ten top clones hold about 11% of the sample.

The chain is made from TRBV11-2 and TRBJ1-3; TRBD1 could be the D gene, as 6 bases match. The sample was PBMCs. The clonotype was recovered from a woman aged 40 to 55 in good health. Some clones in this sample may be carry-over from other donors' samples. The DNA is TGTGCCAGCAGCGCCCACAGGGTTCAGTCTGGAAACACCATATATTTT. It translates to CASSAHRVQSGNTIYF.